The 27 T cell receptor beta chains in this list originate from one sample, sequenced in a study of CD8 T cells in ankylosing spondylitis. TCRdb fed the 5' RACE reads into MiXCR, producing one record per CDR3 protein. The sample yields roughly 120,000 distinct CDR3 sequences, approximately 6.8% seen once. The sequencing sample was made of blood, either unsorted or a sorted T cell fraction (not recorded which). The receptors shown here come from a male donor with ankylosing spondylitis or in good health (not recorded which).

At least ten counts were recorded for this clonotype. The V call is TRBV7-3, the J call TRBJ1-6; D is perhaps TRBD1 (5 bases). The V and J ends lost 5 bases and 10 bases respectively, with 12 bases between them. Germline CDR1 is SGHTA and CDR2 is FQGTGA. This CDR3 is built from 13 residues. The DNA of the CDR3 is TGTGCCAGCAGCCAGGTCCGGGGCTCACCCCTCCACTTT. This codes for CASSQVRGSPLHF.

This clonotype was seen a few times. The rearrangement joins TRBV20-1 to TRBJ2-3; 7 bases align to TRBD1. The CDR3 runs 14 residues. Germline CDR1 and CDR2: DFQATT and SNEGSKA (reference sequence). The V segment lost 5 bases and the J segment 5 bases; nucleotides outside the gene matches: 10. The CDR3 protein is CSAFTTGKKDTQYF. In DNA, the CDR3 is TGCAGTGCTTTTACGACAGGGAAGAAAGATACGCAGTATTTT.

This clonotype was counted at least ten times. This sequence joins TRBV20-1 and TRBJ2-3; 8 nucleotides line up with TRBD1. The V gene's germline CDR1 is DFQATT and CDR2 SNEGSKA (reference sequence). With 1 base clipped from V and 2 bases from J, the junction kept 5 bases outside the gene matches. The CDR3 spans 15 residues. CDR3 amino acids: CSARVGDRHTDTQYF. The CDR3 DNA reads as TGCAGTGCTAGAGTTGGGGACAGGCACACAGATACGCAGTATTTT.

This clonotype came up many times. The J gene is TRBJ2-1, the V gene TRBV20-1, with D possibly being TRBD2 (7 bases). Germline CDR1 is DFQATT and CDR2 is SNEGSKA (reference sequence). The V and J ends lost 1 base and 4 bases respectively, with 17 bases between them. The CDR3 length is 16 residues. The CDR3 protein is CSARGWGGGAYNEQFF. The CDR3 DNA sequence: TGCAGTGCTAGAGGCTGGGGGGGGGGGGCTTACAATGAGCAGTTCTTC.

This clonotype was counted many times. The V call is TRBV6-1, the J call TRBJ1-1, with a possible D match to TRBD1 (6 bases). CDR1 is MNHNS and CDR2 is SASEGT in the germline V gene. The V gene lost 2 bases and the J gene lost 0 bases, with 10 bases spanning the gap. The CDR3 has 15 residues. For the CDR3, the DNA is TGTGCCAGCAGTGAACGGGGGGGGCTGAACACTGAAGCTTTCTTT. Protein product: CASSERGGLNTEAFF.

There are many counts of this clonotype. V gene TRBV7-2 combines with J gene TRBJ2-5; TRBD1 might be the D (6 bases). The V and J ends lost 1 base and 1 base respectively, with 10 bases between them. The germline V gene has CDR1 SGHTA and CDR2 FQGNSA. This CDR3 has 15 residues. CDR3 loop: CASSLVRGGQETQYF. The CDR3 DNA follows: TGTGCCAGCAGCTTAGTACGAGGGGGCCAAGAGACCCAGTACTTC.

At least ten counts were recorded for this clonotype. The rearrangement uses TRBV12-3 or TRBV12-4 and TRBJ2-7; TRBD2 matches at 15 bases. The CDR3 consists of 16 residues. Trimming cost V 6 bases and J 5 bases; bases outside gene matches: 8. The CDR3 DNA sequence: TGTGCCAGCAGCGGACTAGCGGGAGGGTCCCTCGACGAGCAGTACTTC. Protein: CASSGLAGGSLDEQYF.

This clonotype occurred a few times. This rearrangement joins TRBV20-1 to TRBJ2-5; the match to TRBD2 covers 8 bases. The germline V gene has CDR1 DFQATT and CDR2 SNEGSKA (reference sequence). Trimming removed 0 bases from V and 4 bases from J; junction bases left unmatched: 7. CDR3 length: 15 residues. CDR3 protein: CSARDSGGGRETQYF. The CDR3 region has the DNA TGCAGTGCTAGAGATTCGGGGGGGGGGCGAGAGACCCAGTACTTC.

The chain joins TRBV20-1 to TRBJ2-7; TRBD1 aligns across 10 bases. Losses at the gene ends were 5 bases for V and 4 bases for J; bases not matched to a gene: 11. The germline CDR1 and CDR2 sequences are DFQATT and SNEGSKA (reference sequence). The CDR3 contains 15 residues. The CDR3 protein is CSARGPTGGAYEQYF. The CDR3 DNA sequence: TGCAGTGCTCGGGGACCGACAGGGGGCGCATACGAGCAGTACTTC.

The sample holds many counts of this clonotype. The chain has TRBV4-2 and TRBJ2-5; tentative D call: TRBD2 (5 bases). V lost 0 bases to trimming and J lost 1 base, with 21 bases between them. Looked up from germline, CDR1 is LGHNA and CDR2 is YNFKEQ. This CDR3 has 19 residues. CDR3 sequence reads: CASSQDTVEGDGGQETQYF. The CDR3 nucleotides are TGTGCCAGCAGCCAAGATACGGTAGAGGGTGACGGCGGCCAAGAGACCCAGTACTTC.

This clonotype appeared many times. In DNA, the CDR3 is TGTGCCAGCTCACCAGGGTTGGATCAGCCCCAGCATTTT. The encoded protein is CASSPGLDQPQHF. This rearrangement joins TRBV18 to TRBJ1-5; D remains unclear. The V and J ends lost 2 bases and 5 bases respectively, with 7 bases between them. The CDR3 is 13 residues long. From germline, CDR1 is KGHSH and CDR2 LQKENI.

This clonotype was counted ten times or more. CDR3 DNA sequence: TGTGCCAGCTCCCCCGGGGTAGGGAGCTCCTACGAGCAGTACTTC. Protein: CASSPGVGSSYEQYF. This chain joins TRBV18 and TRBJ2-7, with TRBD2 as a possible D gene (5 bases). CDR1 is KGHSH and CDR2 is LQKENI in the germline V gene. V gave up 6 bases and J gave up 0 bases, with 15 bases separating them. CDR3 length: 15 amino acids.

This clonotype was seen ten or more times. J is TRBJ2-4 and V is TRBV3-1, with D possibly TRBD1 on 5 matching bases. The CDR3 covers 18 residues. V lost 6 bases, J lost 0 bases, and 21 bases lay in between. Germline V lookup: CDR1 LGHDT, CDR2 YNNKEL (reference sequence). CDR3 sequence: CASSLIPHRNTAKNIQYF. Here the CDR3 DNA reads TGTGCCAGCAGTCTCATACCGCACAGGAATACAGCCAAAAACATTCAGTACTTC.

This clonotype was counted ten times or more. This sequence joins TRBV18 and TRBJ2-6, with D possibly called TRBD1 or TRBD2 (5 bases each). Germline V gene sequence: CDR1 KGHSH, CDR2 LQKENI. Between the trimmed V and J ends, which lost 2 bases and 2 bases, there was a span of 7 bases. This CDR3 comprises 15 residues. CDR3 sequence reads: CASSPEGPGANVLTF. CDR3 coding DNA: TGTGCCAGCTCACCAGAGGGGCCTGGGGCCAACGTCCTGACTTTC.

This clonotype was counted at least ten times. Here the CDR3 DNA reads TGTGCCAGCAGAATATCCCTGGCTTTGGATTCACCCCTCCACTTT. This translates into CASRISLALDSPLHF. The chain carries TRBV28 and TRBJ1-6, with no clear D. The CDR3 extends over 15 amino acids. Germline-derived CDR1 and CDR2 are MDHEN and SYDVKM. V lost 6 bases to trimming and J lost 8 bases, with 17 bases between them.

This clonotype was seen many times. The V and J genes are TRBV6-5 and TRBJ1-1; D unresolved. The CDR3 has 14 residues. Germline V gene lookup returns CDR1 MNHEY and CDR2 SVGAGI. Trimming removed 2 bases from V and 1 base from J, with 8 bases in between. CDR3 amino acids: CASSYLRGNTEAFF. Written as DNA, the CDR3 is TGTGCCAGCAGTTACCTTCGGGGGAACACTGAAGCTTTCTTT.

This clonotype was recorded a few times. The chain recombines TRBV4-3 with TRBJ2-7, with D perhaps TRBD1 (5 bases). This CDR3 is 14 amino acids long. Germline V gives CDR1 LGHNA, CDR2 YSLEER. Deletions cut 4 bases from V and 6 bases from J, with 16 bases between. CDR3 amino acids: CASSPARRVGEQYF. The CDR3 nucleotides read TGCGCCAGCAGCCCTGCCCGCAGGGTAGGCGAGCAGTACTTC.

This clonotype was counted many times. This chain uses TRBV20-1 with TRBJ2-1; TRBD2 agrees at 7 bases. Germline V gene sequence: CDR1 DFQATT, CDR2 SNEGSKA (reference sequence). This CDR3 is built from 13 residues. V was clipped by 1 base and J by 4 bases; unmatched bases: 1. The CDR3: CSARGDYYNEQFF. The CDR3 DNA reads as TGCAGTGCTAGAGGGGACTATTACAATGAGCAGTTCTTC.

In this sample, this clonotype turned up many times. This chain uses TRBV2 with TRBJ1-4, with D uncertain. V was shortened by 0 bases and J by 7 bases, with 9 bases between the two germline ends. This CDR3 region has 14 residues. The germline CDR1 and CDR2 sequences are SNHLY and FYNNEI. The DNA of the CDR3 is TGTGCCAGCAGTGAAGCCGCGTGGGGTGAAAAACTGTTTTTT. Translation: CASSEAAWGEKLFF.

This clonotype showed up just once. This chain uses TRBV4-1 with TRBJ2-3, with TRBD1 matching over 8 bases. J was trimmed by 1 base and V by 2 bases; bases with no gene match: 2. The CDR3 runs to 15 residues. Looked up from germline, CDR1 is MGHRA and CDR2 is YSYEKL. CDR3 in amino acids: CASSQPTGGTDTQYF. As DNA, the CDR3 is TGCGCCAGCAGCCAACCGACAGGGGGCACAGATACGCAGTATTTT.

Many counts were recorded for this clonotype. The V call is TRBV6-5, the J call TRBJ1-1, with 7 positions matching TRBD1. Looked up from germline, CDR1 is MNHEY and CDR2 is SVGAGI. The CDR3 extends over 16 amino acids. J was trimmed by 0 bases and V by 0 bases; bases with no gene match: 4. The CDR3 loop reads CASSYSEGQLNTEAFF. The CDR3 coding sequence is TGTGCCAGCAGTTACTCGGAGGGACAGCTGAACACTGAAGCTTTCTTT.

The chain carries TRBV20-1 and TRBJ2-5, with 10 bases identical to TRBD2. The germline V gene encodes CDR1 DFQATT and CDR2 SNEGSKA (reference sequence). CDR3 length: 14 amino acids. Trimming took 6 bases from V and 4 from J; bases not matched to a gene: 8. CDR3 sequence (DNA): TGCAGTGCAACCCTAGCGGGAGATCGAGAGACCCAGTACTTC. Its translation: CSATLAGDRETQYF.

This clonotype was counted ten times or more. This chain links TRBV5-1 with TRBJ2-7; a weak D match, TRBD2 (5 bases). Per germline, CDR1 SGHRS and CDR2 YFSETQ. The V end was cut by 1 base, the J end by 6 bases, with 29 bases between. This CDR3 region has 19 residues. The chain's CDR3 is CASSLRTKTRTVKGAEQYF. As DNA, the CDR3 is TGCGCCAGCAGCTTGCGAACCAAGACCAGGACTGTGAAGGGTGCCGAGCAGTACTTC.

This clonotype turned up a few times. V and J are TRBV6-6 and TRBJ2-7, with no clear D. V was pared by 2 bases and J by 2 bases, with 7 bases between. CDR1 MNHNY and CDR2 SVGAGI come from the germline V gene (reference sequence). This CDR3 region has 13 residues. CDR3 sequence reads: CASSYPRAYEQYF. The CDR3, as DNA: TGTGCCAGCAGTTACCCTAGAGCCTACGAGCAGTACTTC.

In its sample, this clonotype was seen a few times. The chain is built from TRBV7-9 and TRBJ1-2; TRBD1 aligns across 7 bases. The V gene's germline CDR1 is SEHNR and CDR2 FQNEAQ (reference sequence). The V and J ends lost 2 bases and 7 bases, in that order; junction bases with no gene match: 13. The CDR3 has 16 amino acids. CDR3 nucleotide sequence: TGTGCCAGCAGCTTATTTCTGGACAGGCAAATTACTGGCTACACCTTC. It translates to CASSLFLDRQITGYTF.

The J gene is TRBJ1-1, the V gene TRBV20-1; D is unresolved. Germline CDR1 reads DFQATT; CDR2 reads SNEGSKA (reference sequence). The CDR3 loop spans 13 amino acids. The germline V and J ends were trimmed by 6 bases and 1 base, with 12 bases remaining between them. The CDR3 bases are TGCAGTGCGGCTGCGCGGGGGAACACTGAAGCTTTCTTT. Residues: CSAAARGNTEAFF.

V is TRBV20-1 and J is TRBJ2-5; TRBD2 agrees at 7 bases. Germline V gene lookup returns CDR1 DFQATT and CDR2 SNEGSKA (reference sequence). The CDR3 totals 13 residues. V lost 7 bases, J lost 0 bases, and 5 bases stayed unmatched. The CDR3 is CSVSSGYQETQYF. The CDR3 region has the DNA TGCAGTGTCAGTAGCGGGTACCAAGAGACCCAGTACTTC.